A single sample is the source of the 2 T cell receptor beta chains below, sequenced in a study of control samples from healthy donors and cancer patients. The data were produced by immunoSEQ multiplex PCR, yet TCRdb's version contains in-frame clones alone and is incomplete. The table lists fewer than 40,000 clones, around 93% of them singletons. Sequenced: PBMCs. All receptors come from a man in his forties with colorectal cancer.

The chain uses TRBV7-2 and TRBJ2-3, with 8 bases matching TRBD2. This CDR3 comprises 14 residues. Germline V CDR1 and CDR2: SGHTA, FQGNSA. The ends lost 7 bases at V and 5 bases at J; junction bases unmatched: 8. CDR3 residues: CASTSGGAKDTQYF. The CDR3 DNA sequence: TGTGCCAGCACCTCCGGGGGGGCCAAAGATACGCAGTATTTT. The full variable domain, rest sourced from reference TRBV7-2 and TRBJ2-3, is GAGVSQSPSNKVTEKGKDVELRCDPISGHTALYWYRQSLGQGLEFLIYFQGNSAPDKSGLPSDRFSAERTGGSVSTLTIQRTQQEDSAVYLCASTSGGAKDTQYFGPGTRLTVL.

The gene calls are TRBV24-1 and TRBJ2-5; weak D call: TRBD1 (6 bases). Germline-derived CDR1 and CDR2 are KGHDR and SFDVKD. Trimming pared 1 base from V and 6 bases from J, leaving 14 bases between. The CDR3 length is 15 residues. For the CDR3, the DNA is TGTGCCACCAGTGATTTACGGGCAGGGGTGCAGACCCAGTACTTC. Translating gives CATSDLRAGVQTQYF.